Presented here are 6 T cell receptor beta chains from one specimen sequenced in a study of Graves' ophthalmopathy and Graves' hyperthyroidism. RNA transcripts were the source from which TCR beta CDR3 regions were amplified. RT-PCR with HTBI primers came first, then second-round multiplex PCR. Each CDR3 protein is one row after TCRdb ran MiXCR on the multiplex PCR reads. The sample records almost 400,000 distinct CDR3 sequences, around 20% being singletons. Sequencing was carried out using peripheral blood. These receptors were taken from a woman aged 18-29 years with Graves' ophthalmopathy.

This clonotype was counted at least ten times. The CDR3 reads CASSYSPENYGYTF. The CDR3 DNA sequence: TGTGCCAGCAGTTACTCACCGGAGAACTATGGCTACACCTTC. V gene TRBV6-5 combines with J gene TRBJ1-2; D gene uncertain. Germline-derived CDR1 and CDR2 are MNHEY and SVGAGI. The CDR3 consists of 14 residues. V was cut by 0 bases and J by 2 bases, with 7 bases left in between.

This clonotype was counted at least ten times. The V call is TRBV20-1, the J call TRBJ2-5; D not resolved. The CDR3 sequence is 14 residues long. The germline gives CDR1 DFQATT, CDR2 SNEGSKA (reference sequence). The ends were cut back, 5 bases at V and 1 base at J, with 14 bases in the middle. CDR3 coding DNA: TGCAGTGCTCACTCGGTAGGCGTCCAAGAGACCCAGTACTTC. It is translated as CSAHSVGVQETQYF.

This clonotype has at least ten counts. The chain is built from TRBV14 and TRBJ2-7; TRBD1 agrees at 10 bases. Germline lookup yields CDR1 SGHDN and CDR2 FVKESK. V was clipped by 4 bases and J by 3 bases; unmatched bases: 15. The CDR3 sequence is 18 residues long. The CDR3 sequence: CASSPGTGVSFPLYEQYF. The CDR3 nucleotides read TGTGCCAGCAGCCCCGGGACAGGGGTCTCTTTTCCCCTCTACGAGCAGTACTTC.

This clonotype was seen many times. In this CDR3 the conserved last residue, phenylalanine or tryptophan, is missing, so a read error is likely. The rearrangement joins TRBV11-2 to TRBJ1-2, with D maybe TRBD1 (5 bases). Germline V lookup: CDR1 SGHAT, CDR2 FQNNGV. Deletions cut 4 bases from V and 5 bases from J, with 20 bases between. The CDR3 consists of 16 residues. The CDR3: CASSSQVQGFYYGYTL. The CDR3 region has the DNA TGTGCCAGCAGCTCGCAAGTGCAGGGCTTTTATTATGGCTACACCCTC.

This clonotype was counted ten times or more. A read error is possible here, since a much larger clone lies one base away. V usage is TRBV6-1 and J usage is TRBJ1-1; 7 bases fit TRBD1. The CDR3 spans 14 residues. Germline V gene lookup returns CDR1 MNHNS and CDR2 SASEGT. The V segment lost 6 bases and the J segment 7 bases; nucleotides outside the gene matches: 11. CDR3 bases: TGTGCCAGCAGAGACGGACAGGCTCTAGGTGAAGCTTTCTTT. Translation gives CASRDGQALGEAFF.

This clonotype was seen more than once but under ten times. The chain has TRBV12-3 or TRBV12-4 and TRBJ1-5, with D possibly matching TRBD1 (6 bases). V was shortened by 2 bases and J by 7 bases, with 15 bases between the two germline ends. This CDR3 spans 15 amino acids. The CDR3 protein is CASSLIGGRGQPQHF. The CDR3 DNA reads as TGTGCCAGCAGTTTAATTGGGGGGCGCGGGCAGCCCCAGCATTTT.